The 23 T cell receptor beta chains below were found in one sample sequenced in a study of cytomegalovirus exposure and HLA in healthy donors. The primer mix had 60 Vbeta and 13 Jbeta primers. Method: immunoSEQ multiplex PCR; TCRdb's copy keeps in-frame clones and lacks some. The sample has 75,000 to 95,000 clones, and its top ten clones hold 1.3% to 1.5%. Sequenced input: PBMCs. The receptors were sampled from a woman aged 60-70 years in good health and CMV-seronegative.

The chain has TRBV30 and TRBJ2-1, with 14 positions matching TRBD2. Trimming took 2 bases from V and 6 from J; bases not matched to a gene: 3. Germline V CDR1 and CDR2: GTSNPN, SVGIG (reference sequence). This CDR3 is built from 15 residues. The CDR3, as DNA: TGTGCCTGGAGTACGGGACTAGCGGGAGTCAATGAGCAGTTCTTC. It codes for CAWSTGLAGVNEQFF.

V gene TRBV18 combines with J gene TRBJ1-5; D gene unclear. Germline CDR1 reads KGHSH; CDR2 reads LQKENI. V lost 6 bases to trimming and J lost 0 bases, with 15 bases between them. This CDR3 contains 16 residues. CDR3: CASSQGSGNSNQPQHF. The CDR3 bases are TGTGCCAGCTCCCAAGGGAGCGGGAATAGCAATCAGCCCCAGCATTTT.

The chain employs TRBV7-9 and TRBJ2-7; 9 bases align to TRBD2. Germline-derived CDR1 and CDR2 are SEHNR and FQNEAQ (reference sequence). The V and J ends lost 0 bases and 5 bases, in that order; junction bases with no gene match: 2. CDR3 length equals 14 residues. The CDR3 loop reads CASSLAGGGDEQYF. CDR3 coding DNA: TGTGCCAGCAGCTTAGCGGGCGGGGGGGACGAGCAGTACTTC.

In DNA, the CDR3 is TGTGCCAGTAGTCAGCGGGCCGGGACAGGGTTATACGAGCAGTACTTC. Protein sequence: CASSQRAGTGLYEQYF. The gene calls are TRBV19 and TRBJ2-7, with 9 bases identical to TRBD1. CDR1 and CDR2 from the germline V gene are LNHDA and SQIVND (reference sequence). The junction had 12 bases not matched to a gene; V was cut back by 5 bases and J by 4 bases. The CDR3 sequence is 16 residues long.

The chain couples TRBV6-5 to TRBJ1-2; perhaps TRBD1 as D (6 bases). Germline V gives CDR1 MNHEY, CDR2 SVGAGI. This CDR3 contains 15 residues. V gave up 2 bases and J gave up 4 bases, with 14 bases separating them. The CDR3 DNA is TGTGCCAGCAGTTACGAACGGGGGGCGGGCTATGGCTACACCTTC. Protein sequence: CASSYERGAGYGYTF.

The chain couples TRBV2 to TRBJ2-7; 7 bases map to TRBD2. Germline CDR1 SNHLY, CDR2 FYNNEI. J lost 3 bases, V lost 6 bases, and 5 bases had no gene match. CDR3 length: 13 residues. The CDR3 protein is CASRASGLYEQYF. Written as DNA, the CDR3 is TGTGCCAGCAGGGCTAGCGGCCTCTACGAGCAGTACTTC.

The genes are TRBV6-5 and TRBJ2-3, with D possibly being TRBD2 (6 bases). The germline CDR1 and CDR2 sequences are MNHEY and SVGAGI. Trimming pared 8 bases from V and 1 base from J, leaving 10 bases between. The CDR3 totals 13 residues. The CDR3: CASEGGGTDTQYF. The CDR3 region has the DNA TGTGCCAGCGAGGGCGGGGGCACAGATACGCAGTATTTT.

This chain links TRBV7-9 with TRBJ1-1; the match to TRBD1 covers 10 bases. V dropped 5 bases and J dropped 6; count of bases not matched to a gene: 6. CDR3 length equals 14 residues. CDR1 SEHNR and CDR2 FQNEAQ come from the germline V gene (reference sequence). CDR3 region: CASSVGQGVAEAFF. In nucleotides, the CDR3 is TGTGCCAGCAGCGTCGGACAGGGGGTCGCTGAAGCTTTCTTT. The full variable domain, in which reference TRBV7-9 and TRBJ1-1 provide the parts outside the CDR3, is DTGVSQNPRHKITKRGQNVTFRCDPISEHNRLYWYRQTLGQGPEFLTYFQNEAQLEKSRLLSDRFSAERPKGSFSTLEIQRTEQGDSAMYLCASSVGQGVAEAFFGQGTRLTVV.

The chain is built from TRBV7-8 and TRBJ2-2; 8 bases align to TRBD2. With 4 bases clipped from V and 3 bases from J, the junction kept 4 bases outside the gene matches. The CDR3 extends over 15 amino acids. CDR1 is SGHVS, CDR2 FQNEAQ, per germline. For the CDR3, the DNA is TGTGCCAGCAGCTATTCGGGAGGGGACACCGGGGAGCTGTTTTTT. It is translated as CASSYSGGDTGELFF. Complete variable domain (other parts from reference TRBV7-8 and TRBJ2-2): GAGVSQSPRYKVAKRGQDVALRCDPISGHVSLFWYQQALGQGPEFLTYFQNEAQLDKSGLPSDRFFAERPEGSVSTLKIQRTQQEDSAVYLCASSYSGGDTGELFFGEGSRLTVL.

The chain has TRBV18 and TRBJ1-1; D is unclear. V gave up 2 bases and J gave up 3 bases, with 16 bases separating them. The CDR3 covers 16 residues. Germline V gene data show CDR1 as KGHSH and CDR2 as LQKENI. CDR3 loop: CASSPITPAGDTEAFF. The CDR3 nucleotides are TGTGCCAGCTCACCAATAACTCCAGCGGGTGACACTGAAGCTTTCTTT. Variable domain in full (rest from reference TRBV18 and TRBJ1-1): NAGVMQNPRHLVRRRGQEARLRCSPMKGHSHVYWYRQLPEEGLKFMVYLQKENIIDESGMPKERFSAEFPKEGPSILRIQQVVRGDSAAYFCASSPITPAGDTEAFFGQGTRLTVV.

The chain is built from TRBV5-1 and TRBJ1-4; TRBD1 matches 7 bases. The V segment lost 1 base and the J segment 0 bases; nucleotides outside the gene matches: 9. The CDR3 runs 18 residues. Germline V lookup: CDR1 SGHRS, CDR2 YFSETQ. The CDR3 region is CASSLSGTAKATNEKLFF. DNA for the CDR3: TGCGCCAGCAGCTTGTCCGGGACAGCGAAAGCAACTAATGAAAAACTGTTTTTT.

J is TRBJ2-7 and V is TRBV6-6; TRBD2 agrees at 11 bases. Germline V gene lookup returns CDR1 MNHNY and CDR2 SVGAGI (reference sequence). Unmatched junction bases numbered 5, after V lost 0 bases and J lost 4 bases. This CDR3 has 16 amino acids. The CDR3 is CASSYSGTSGSYEQYF. DNA of the CDR3: TGTGCCAGCAGTTACTCAGGGACTAGCGGCTCATACGAGCAGTACTTC.

This rearrangement joins TRBV5-4 to TRBJ2-7; 7 bases agree with TRBD2. The CDR3 extends over 13 amino acids. Germline V CDR1 and CDR2: SGHNT, YYREEE (reference sequence). V shed 5 bases and J 3 bases; nucleotides not matched to a gene: 5. Written as DNA, the CDR3 is TGTGCCAGCAGTCCACCGGGGGGCTACGAGCAGTACTTC. As protein: CASSPPGGYEQYF.

The chain employs TRBV27 and TRBJ1-2, with D possibly being TRBD1 (5 bases). Germline V gene sequence: CDR1 MNHEY, CDR2 SMNVEV (reference sequence). The CDR3 is 15 amino acids. V was shortened by 0 bases and J by 4 bases, with 12 bases between the two germline ends. As DNA, the CDR3 is TGTGCCAGCAGTTTATCGGCAGGGTTAAGCTATGGCTACACCTTC. Translation: CASSLSAGLSYGYTF.

The chain uses TRBV6-5 and TRBJ2-7; TRBD1 is a possible D gene (6 bases). The V gene's germline CDR1 is MNHEY and CDR2 SVGAGI. V lost 2 bases, J lost 3 bases, and 14 bases lay in between. The CDR3 runs to 15 residues. The chain's CDR3 is CASSYTTGLFYEQYF. CDR3 nucleotides: TGTGCCAGCAGTTACACTACAGGGCTGTTCTACGAGCAGTACTTC.

The chain employs TRBV19 and TRBJ2-3; TRBD2 aligns across 8 bases. V lost 9 bases and J lost 0; bases outside the gene matches: 8. The CDR3 runs 15 residues. Germline lookup yields CDR1 LNHDA and CDR2 SQIVND (reference sequence). The CDR3 loop is CASTPAGASTDTQYF. CDR3 sequence (DNA): TGTGCCAGCACCCCAGCGGGAGCTAGCACAGATACGCAGTATTTT.

The chain has TRBV11-3 and TRBJ2-5; no definite D call. Deletions cut 5 bases from V and 5 bases from J, with 12 bases between. Germline-derived CDR1 and CDR2 are SGHNT and YENEEA. This CDR3 has 13 amino acids. The CDR3 sequence: CASSQTTLETQYF. The DNA for the CDR3 is TGTGCCAGCAGCCAGACGACATTGGAGACCCAGTACTTC.

The rearrangement joins TRBV7-9 to TRBJ1-5, with D perhaps matching TRBD1 (5 bases). The germline V and J ends were trimmed by 1 base and 6 bases, with 16 bases remaining between them. Germline CDR1 reads SEHNR; CDR2 reads FQNEAQ (reference sequence). The CDR3 has 16 amino acids. The CDR3 nucleotides are TGTGCCAGCAGCTTAGTGGGGGGGGGTCAAGGTCAGCCCCAGCATTTT. Residues: CASSLVGGGQGQPQHF. The full variable domain, rest sourced from reference TRBV7-9 and TRBJ1-5, is DTGVSQNPRHKITKRGQNVTFRCDPISEHNRLYWYRQTLGQGPEFLTYFQNEAQLEKSRLLSDRFSAERPKGSFSTLEIQRTEQGDSAMYLCASSLVGGGQGQPQHFGDGTRLSIL.

The chain links TRBV5-1 to TRBJ2-1, with 11 bases lining up with TRBD2. The CDR3 is 17 residues long. Germline V gene sequence: CDR1 SGHRS, CDR2 YFSETQ. Losses at the gene ends were 4 bases for V and 6 bases for J; bases not matched to a gene: 12. CDR3 sequence: CASSPGGLAGGGNEQFF. As DNA, the CDR3 is TGCGCCAGCAGCCCCGGGGGTCTAGCGGGAGGTGGCAATGAGCAGTTCTTC. Full variable domain (missing parts from reference TRBV5-1 and TRBJ2-1): KAGVTQTPRYLIKTRGQQVTLSCSPISGHRSVSWYQQTPGQGLQFLFEYFSETQRNKGNFPGRFSGRQFSNSRSEMNVSTLELGDSALYLCASSPGGLAGGGNEQFFGPGTRLTVL.

V gene TRBV19 combines with J gene TRBJ1-1, with 8 bases fitting TRBD1. With 4 bases clipped from V and 6 bases from J, the junction kept 10 bases outside the gene matches. This CDR3 has 15 residues. Germline values: CDR1 LNHDA, CDR2 SQIVND (reference sequence). Here the CDR3 DNA reads TGTGCCAGTAGTACAGGCGACAGGGGAGTTGCTGAAGCTTTCTTT. Amino acid sequence: CASSTGDRGVAEAFF.

The chain employs TRBV5-1 and TRBJ2-1, with 8 bases fitting TRBD1. This CDR3 is built from 15 residues. The germline V gene encodes CDR1 SGHRS and CDR2 YFSETQ. Trimming cost V 3 bases and J 2 bases; bases outside gene matches: 4. The CDR3 nucleotides are TGCGCCAGCAGCTCTTCGGGACAGGCCTACAATGAGCAGTTCTTC. It yields the protein CASSSSGQAYNEQFF. Supplemented by reference TRBV5-1 and TRBJ2-1, the full variable domain reads KAGVTQTPRYLIKTRGQQVTLSCSPISGHRSVSWYQQTPGQGLQFLFEYFSETQRNKGNFPGRFSGRQFSNSRSEMNVSTLELGDSALYLCASSSSGQAYNEQFFGPGTRLTVL.

The chain links TRBV19 to TRBJ2-1; weak D call: TRBD2 (5 bases). This CDR3 has 15 amino acids. V lost 1 base to trimming and J lost 9 bases, with 16 bases between them. CDR1 and CDR2 (germline): LNHDA, SQIVND (reference sequence). CDR3 protein: CASSIVRAKGGEQFF. In nucleotides, the CDR3 is TGTGCCAGTAGTATAGTGCGGGCCAAAGGCGGTGAGCAGTTCTTC.

The chain recombines TRBV5-1 with TRBJ1-4, with D possibly matching TRBD1 (6 bases). V gave up 4 bases and J gave up 10 bases, with 17 bases separating them. Per the germline V gene, CDR1 is SGHRS and CDR2 is YFSETQ. There are 14 residues in the CDR3. CDR3 nucleotides: TGCGCCAGCAGCCCCGACACTCTAGGGGGAAAACTGTTTTTT. As protein: CASSPDTLGGKLFF.